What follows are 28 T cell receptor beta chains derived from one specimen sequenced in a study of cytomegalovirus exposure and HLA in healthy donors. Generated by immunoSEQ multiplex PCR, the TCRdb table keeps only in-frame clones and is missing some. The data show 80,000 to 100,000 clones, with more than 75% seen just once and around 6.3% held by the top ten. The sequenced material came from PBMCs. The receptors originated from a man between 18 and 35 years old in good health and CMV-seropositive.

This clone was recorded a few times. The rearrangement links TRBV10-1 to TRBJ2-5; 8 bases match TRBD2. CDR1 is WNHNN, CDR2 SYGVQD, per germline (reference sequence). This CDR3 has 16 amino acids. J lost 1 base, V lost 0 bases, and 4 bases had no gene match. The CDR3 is CASSESSGTSQETQYF. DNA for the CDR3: TGCGCCAGCAGTGAGTCTAGCGGGACCTCCCAAGAGACCCAGTACTTC.

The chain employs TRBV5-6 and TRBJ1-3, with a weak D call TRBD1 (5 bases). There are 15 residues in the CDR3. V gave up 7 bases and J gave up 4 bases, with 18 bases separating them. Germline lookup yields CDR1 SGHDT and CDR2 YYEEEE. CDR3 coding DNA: TGTGCCAGCGTCGTGCGGGGCAGGCAAGGAAACACCATATATTTT. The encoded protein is CASVVRGRQGNTIYF.

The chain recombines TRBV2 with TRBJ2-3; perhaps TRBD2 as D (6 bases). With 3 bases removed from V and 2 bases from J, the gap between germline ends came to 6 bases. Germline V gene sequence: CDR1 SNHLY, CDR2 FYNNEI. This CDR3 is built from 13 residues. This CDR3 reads CASSEDYTDTQYF. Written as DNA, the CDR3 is TGTGCCAGCAGTGAGGACTACACAGATACGCAGTATTTT.

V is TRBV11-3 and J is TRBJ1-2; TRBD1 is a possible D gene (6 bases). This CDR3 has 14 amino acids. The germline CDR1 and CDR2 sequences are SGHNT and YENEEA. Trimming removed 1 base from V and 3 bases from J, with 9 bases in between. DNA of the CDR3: TGTGCCAGCAGCTTAGCCCCAGGGGACTATGGCTACACCTTC. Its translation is CASSLAPGDYGYTF.

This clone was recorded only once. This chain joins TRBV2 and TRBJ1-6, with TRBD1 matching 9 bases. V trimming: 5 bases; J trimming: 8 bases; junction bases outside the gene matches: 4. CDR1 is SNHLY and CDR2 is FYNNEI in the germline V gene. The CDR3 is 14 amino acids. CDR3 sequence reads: CASSPTGGDSPLHF. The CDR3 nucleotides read TGTGCCAGCAGTCCGACAGGGGGAGATTCACCCCTCCACTTT.

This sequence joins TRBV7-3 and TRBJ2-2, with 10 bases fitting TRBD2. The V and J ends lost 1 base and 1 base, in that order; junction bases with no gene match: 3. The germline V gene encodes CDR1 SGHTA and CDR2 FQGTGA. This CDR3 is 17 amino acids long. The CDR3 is CASSLISGGVNTGELFF. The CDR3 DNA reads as TGTGCCAGCAGCTTAATAAGCGGGGGGGTGAACACCGGGGAGCTGTTTTTT.

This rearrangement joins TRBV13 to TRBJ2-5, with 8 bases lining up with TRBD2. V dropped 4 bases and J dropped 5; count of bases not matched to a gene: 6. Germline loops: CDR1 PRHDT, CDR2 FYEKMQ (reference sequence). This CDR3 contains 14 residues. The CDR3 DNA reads TGTGCCAGCAGCTCTCCAGCGGGGGTGGAGACCCAGTACTTC. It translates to CASSSPAGVETQYF.

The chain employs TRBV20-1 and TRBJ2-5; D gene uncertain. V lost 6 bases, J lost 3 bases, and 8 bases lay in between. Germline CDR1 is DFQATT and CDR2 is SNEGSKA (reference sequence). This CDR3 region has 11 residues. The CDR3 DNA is TGCAGTGCAACGCGCAAAGAGACCCAGTACTTC. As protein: CSATRKETQYF.

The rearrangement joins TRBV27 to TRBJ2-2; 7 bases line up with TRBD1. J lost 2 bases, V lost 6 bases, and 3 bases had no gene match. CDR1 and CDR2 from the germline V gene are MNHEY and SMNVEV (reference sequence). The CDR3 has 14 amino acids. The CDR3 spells CASRTGINTGELFF. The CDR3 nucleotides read TGTGCCAGCAGGACAGGGATTAACACCGGGGAGCTGTTTTTT.

CDR3 sequence: CASSGGQGGVSSNQPQHF. In nucleotides, the CDR3 is TGTGCCAGCAGTGGGGGACAGGGAGGAGTTTCTAGCAATCAGCCCCAGCATTTT. The chain uses TRBV28 and TRBJ1-5; 9 bases agree with TRBD1. Germline CDR1 is MDHEN and CDR2 is SYDVKM. J was trimmed by 0 bases and V by 5 bases; bases with no gene match: 11. The CDR3 loop spans 18 amino acids. The variable domain in full, with the rest retrieved from reference TRBV28 and TRBJ1-5, is DVKVTQSSRYLVKRTGEKVFLECVQDMDHENMFWYRQDPGLGLRLIYFSYDVKMKEKGDIPEGYSVSREKKERFSLILESASTNQTSMYLCASSGGQGGVSSNQPQHFGDGTRLSIL.

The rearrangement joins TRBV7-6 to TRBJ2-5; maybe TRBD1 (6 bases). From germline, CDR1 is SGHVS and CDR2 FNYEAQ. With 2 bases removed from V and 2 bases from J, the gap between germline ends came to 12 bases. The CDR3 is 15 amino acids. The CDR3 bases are TGTGCCAGCAGCTTAACAGGGAATACACAAGAGACCCAGTACTTC. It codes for CASSLTGNTQETQYF.

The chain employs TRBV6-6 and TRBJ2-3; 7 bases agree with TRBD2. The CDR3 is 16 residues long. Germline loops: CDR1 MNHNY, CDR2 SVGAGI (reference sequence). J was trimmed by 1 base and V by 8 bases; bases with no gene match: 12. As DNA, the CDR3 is TGTGCCAGCCGACCCACCCCTAGCGGAGGCACAGATACGCAGTATTTT. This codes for CASRPTPSGGTDTQYF.

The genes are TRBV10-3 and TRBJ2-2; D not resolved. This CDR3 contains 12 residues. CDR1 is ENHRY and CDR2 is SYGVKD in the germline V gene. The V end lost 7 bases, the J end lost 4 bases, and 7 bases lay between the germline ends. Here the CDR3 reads CAITPGTGELFF. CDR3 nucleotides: TGTGCCATCACCCCGGGCACCGGGGAGCTGTTTTTT.

CDR3 loop: CASSLDGGGYEQYF. CDR3 coding DNA: TGTGCCAGCAGCCTAGACGGGGGAGGCTACGAGCAGTACTTC. The chain combines TRBV13 with TRBJ2-7, with D possibly matching TRBD2 (6 bases). The germline V gene has CDR1 PRHDT and CDR2 FYEKMQ (reference sequence). Trimming removed 5 bases at V and 3 bases at J, with 14 bases between. The CDR3 is made up of 14 amino acids. The complete variable domain, with remaining parts taken from reference TRBV13 and TRBJ2-7, reads AAGVIQSPRHLIKEKRETATLKCYPIPRHDTVYWYQQGPGQDPQFLISFYEKMQSDKGSIPDRFSAQQFSDYHSELNMSSLELGDSALYFCASSLDGGGYEQYFGPGTRLTVT.

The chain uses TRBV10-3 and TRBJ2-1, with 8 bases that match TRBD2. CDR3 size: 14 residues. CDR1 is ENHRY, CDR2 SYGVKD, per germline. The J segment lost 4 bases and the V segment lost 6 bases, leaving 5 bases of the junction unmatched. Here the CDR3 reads CAISWGLDYNEQFF. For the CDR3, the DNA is TGTGCCATCAGCTGGGGACTAGATTACAATGAGCAGTTCTTC.

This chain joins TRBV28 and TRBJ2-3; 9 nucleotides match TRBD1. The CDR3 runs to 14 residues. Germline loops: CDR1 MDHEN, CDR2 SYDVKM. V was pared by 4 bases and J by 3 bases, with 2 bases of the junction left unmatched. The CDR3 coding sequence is TGTGCCAGCAGTTCCGGACAGGGGACAGATACGCAGTATTTT. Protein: CASSSGQGTDTQYF.

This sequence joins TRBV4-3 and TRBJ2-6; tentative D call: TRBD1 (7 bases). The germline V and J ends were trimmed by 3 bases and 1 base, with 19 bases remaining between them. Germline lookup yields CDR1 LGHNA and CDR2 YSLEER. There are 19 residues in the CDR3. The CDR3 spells CASSQNRGVGGSGANVLTF. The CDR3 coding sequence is TGCGCCAGCAGCCAGAACAGGGGAGTGGGGGGTTCTGGGGCCAACGTCCTGACTTTC.

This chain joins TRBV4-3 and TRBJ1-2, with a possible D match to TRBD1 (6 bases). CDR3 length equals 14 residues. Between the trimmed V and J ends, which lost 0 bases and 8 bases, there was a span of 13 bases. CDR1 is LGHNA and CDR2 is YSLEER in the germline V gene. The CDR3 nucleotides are TGCGCCAGCAGCCAAGATTTCCAGGGGAGCGGCTACACCTTC. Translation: CASSQDFQGSGYTF.

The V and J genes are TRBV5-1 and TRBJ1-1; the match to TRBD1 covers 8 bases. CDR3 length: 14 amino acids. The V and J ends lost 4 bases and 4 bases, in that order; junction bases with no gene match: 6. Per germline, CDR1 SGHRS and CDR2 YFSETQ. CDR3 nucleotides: TGCGCCAGCAGCCCCGGACAGGGAGCCACTGAAGCTTTCTTT. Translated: CASSPGQGATEAFF.

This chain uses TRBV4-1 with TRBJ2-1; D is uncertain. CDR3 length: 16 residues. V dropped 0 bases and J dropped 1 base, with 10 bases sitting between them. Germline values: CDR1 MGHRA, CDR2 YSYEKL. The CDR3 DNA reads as TGCGCCAGCAGCCAAGAGATAGGCGGATCCTACAATGAGCAGTTCTTC. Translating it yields CASSQEIGGSYNEQFF.

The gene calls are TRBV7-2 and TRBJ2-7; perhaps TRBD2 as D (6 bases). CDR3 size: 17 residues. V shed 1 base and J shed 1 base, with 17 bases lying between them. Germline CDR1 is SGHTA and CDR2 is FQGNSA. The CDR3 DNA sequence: TGTGCCAGCAGCTTAGGCCCTATGGTTAGCGGTTCCTACGAGCAGTACTTC. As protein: CASSLGPMVSGSYEQYF. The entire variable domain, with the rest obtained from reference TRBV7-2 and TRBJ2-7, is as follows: GAGVSQSPSNKVTEKGKDVELRCDPISGHTALYWYRQSLGQGLEFLIYFQGNSAPDKSGLPSDRFSAERTGGSVSTLTIQRTQQEDSAVYLCASSLGPMVSGSYEQYFGPGTRLTVT.

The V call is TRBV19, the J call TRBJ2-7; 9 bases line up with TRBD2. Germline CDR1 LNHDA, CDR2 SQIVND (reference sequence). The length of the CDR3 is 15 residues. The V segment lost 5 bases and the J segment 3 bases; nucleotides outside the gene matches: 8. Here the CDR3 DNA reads TGTGCCAGTAGTGTCCGACTAGCGGAGCTCTACGAGCAGTACTTC. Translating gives CASSVRLAELYEQYF.

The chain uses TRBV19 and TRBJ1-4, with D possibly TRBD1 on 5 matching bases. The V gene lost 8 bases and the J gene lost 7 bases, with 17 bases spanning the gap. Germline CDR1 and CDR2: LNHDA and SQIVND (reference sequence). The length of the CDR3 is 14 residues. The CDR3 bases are TGTGCCAGTTCGGGTGCCAGGGTAATTGAAAAACTGTTTTTT. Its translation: CASSGARVIEKLFF. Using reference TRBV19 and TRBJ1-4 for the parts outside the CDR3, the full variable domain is DGGITQSPKYLFRKEGQNVTLSCEQNLNHDAMYWYRQDPGQGLRLIYYSQIVNDFQKGDIAEGYSVSREKKESFPLTVTSAQKNPTAFYLCASSGARVIEKLFFGSGTQLSVL.

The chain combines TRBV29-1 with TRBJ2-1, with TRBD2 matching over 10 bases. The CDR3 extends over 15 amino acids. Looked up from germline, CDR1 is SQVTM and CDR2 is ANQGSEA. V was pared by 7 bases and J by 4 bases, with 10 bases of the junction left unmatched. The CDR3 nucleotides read TGCAGCGCCCTCGGTGGACTAGCGGTTTACAATGAGCAGTTCTTC. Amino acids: CSALGGLAVYNEQFF.

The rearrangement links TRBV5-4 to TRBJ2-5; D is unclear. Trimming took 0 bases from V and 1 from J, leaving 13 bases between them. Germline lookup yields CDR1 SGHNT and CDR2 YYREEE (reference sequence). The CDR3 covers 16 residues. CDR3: CASSLGLPNSQETQYF. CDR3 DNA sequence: TGTGCCAGCAGCTTGGGTCTTCCCAACTCCCAAGAGACCCAGTACTTC.

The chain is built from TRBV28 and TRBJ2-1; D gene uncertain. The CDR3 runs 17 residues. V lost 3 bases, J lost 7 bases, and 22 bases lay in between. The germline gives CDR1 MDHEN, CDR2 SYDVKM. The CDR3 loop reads CASSFPEVPKETNEQFF. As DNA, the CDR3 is TGTGCCAGCAGTTTCCCCGAGGTACCAAAGGAGACGAATGAGCAGTTCTTC.

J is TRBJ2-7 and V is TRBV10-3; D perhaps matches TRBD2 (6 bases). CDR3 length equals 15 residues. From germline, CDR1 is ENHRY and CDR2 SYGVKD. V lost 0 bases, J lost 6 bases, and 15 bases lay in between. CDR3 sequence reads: CAISESVGGLSEQYF. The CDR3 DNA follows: TGTGCCATCAGTGAGTCGGTTGGAGGGCTGAGCGAGCAGTACTTC.

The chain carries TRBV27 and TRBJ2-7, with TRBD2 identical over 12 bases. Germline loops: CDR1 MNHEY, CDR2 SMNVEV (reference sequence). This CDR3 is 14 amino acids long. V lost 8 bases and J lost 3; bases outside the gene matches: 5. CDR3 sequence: CASGAGLAGYEQYF. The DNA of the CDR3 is TGTGCCAGCGGTGCGGGACTAGCGGGCTACGAGCAGTACTTC.